These 21 T cell receptor beta chains originate from one sample sequenced in a study of blood T cell repertoires in COVID-19. Sequencing used immunoSEQ multiplex PCR; TCRdb keeps in-frame clones, though not all of them. This sample has 120,000 to 150,000 clones, with 85% to 90% found just once. The sample was peripheral blood. The receptor set was obtained from a man aged 18-30 years with COVID-19, enrolled during active disease.

The chain joins TRBV6-2 or TRBV6-3 to TRBJ2-1; 10 bases match TRBD2. The CDR3 totals 20 residues. Looked up from germline, CDR1 is MNHEY and CDR2 is SVGEGT. J gave up 2 bases and V 0 bases, and 13 bases lay outside the gene matches. Written as DNA, the CDR3 is TGTGCCAGCAGTTACTCGAAGCGTGGATCCGGGACTAGCGCCTACAATGAGCAGTTCTTC. This codes for CASSYSKRGSGTSAYNEQFF.

This clone was picked up one time. CDR3 DNA sequence: TGTGCCAGCAGTGACGAGCCGGGTCGCTCCTATGGCTACACCTTC. Amino acids: CASSDEPGRSYGYTF. V and J are TRBV6-2 or TRBV6-3 and TRBJ1-2, with unresolved D. The CDR3 extends over 15 amino acids. V shed 5 bases and J shed 4 bases, with 17 bases lying between them. Germline CDR1 is MNHEY and CDR2 is SVGEGT.

The J gene is TRBJ1-1, the V gene TRBV15; D remains ambiguous. The germline gives CDR1 LNHNV, CDR2 YYDKDF (reference sequence). The CDR3 has 14 amino acids. The V end lost 4 bases, the J end lost 1 base, and 10 bases lay between the germline ends. CDR3 DNA: TGTGCCACCAGCACGCGACTGGGGAACACTGAAGCTTTCTTT. Protein product: CATSTRLGNTEAFF.

This clone came up a few times. The V call is TRBV6-5, the J call TRBJ1-5, with 7 bases lining up with TRBD1. Germline V CDR1 and CDR2: MNHEY, SVGAGI. The junction had 5 bases not matched to a gene; V was cut back by 5 bases and J by 7 bases. The CDR3 consists of 13 residues. The CDR3 region is CASSLQGNQPQHF. DNA of the CDR3: TGTGCCAGCAGTCTACAGGGGAACCAGCCCCAGCATTTT.

This chain joins TRBV7-3 and TRBJ2-3, with TRBD2 identical over 12 bases. There are 15 residues in the CDR3. Germline V gene lookup returns CDR1 SGHTA and CDR2 FQGTGA. J gave up 3 bases and V 5 bases, and 3 bases lay outside the gene matches. The DNA for the CDR3 is TGTGCCAGCAGCCCGACTAGCGGGAGTACAGATACGCAGTATTTT. This sequence encodes CASSPTSGSTDTQYF.

The chain is built from TRBV6-5 and TRBJ2-5, with D unclear. The CDR3 totals 14 residues. The germline V gene encodes CDR1 MNHEY and CDR2 SVGAGI. Trimming pared 5 bases from V and 2 bases from J, leaving 12 bases between. CDR3 sequence reads: CASSPSMIQETQYF. The DNA of the CDR3 is TGTGCCAGCAGTCCCTCTATGATACAAGAGACCCAGTACTTC.

Of note for this clone: A much bigger clone sits one base away, suggesting this may be a read error. Other DNA sequences of this sample code for an identical CDR3. The CDR3 coding sequence is TGCGCCAGCAGCCAAGATTCGGGGGGGAACACTGAAGCTTTCTTT. Translated: CASSQDSGGNTEAFF. The chain links TRBV4-3 to TRBJ1-1; D is perhaps TRBD1 (5 bases). Deletions cut 0 bases from V and 1 base from J, with 9 bases between. The CDR3 covers 15 residues. The V gene's germline CDR1 is LGHNA and CDR2 YSLEER.

The chain is built from TRBV2 and TRBJ2-5; weak D call: TRBD1 (6 bases). The CDR3 covers 14 residues. Germline lookup yields CDR1 SNHLY and CDR2 FYNNEI. Trimming pared 6 bases from V and 3 bases from J, leaving 14 bases between. The CDR3 DNA reads TGTGCCAGCAGACTCCGGACAGAGAAAGAGACCCAGTACTTC. Translating it yields CASRLRTEKETQYF.

This clone was seen once. The junction does not match germline at one end; this may be a read error. The chain uses TRBV5-6 and TRBJ1-4, with 7 bases lining up with TRBD1. CDR1 and CDR2 from the germline V gene are SGHDT and YYEEEE. The CDR3 spans 14 residues. The CDR3 loop is CASSPDRVREKLLF. As DNA, the CDR3 is TGTGCCAGCAGCCCAGACAGGGTACGGGAAAAACTGCTTTTT. The full variable domain, in which reference TRBV5-6 and TRBJ1-4 provide the parts outside the CDR3, is DAGVTQSPTHLIKTRGQQVTLRCSPKSGHDTVSWYQQALGQGPQFIFQYYEEEERQRGNFPDRFSGHQFPNYSSELNVNALLLGDSALYLCASSPDRVREKLLFGSGTQLSVL.

To note about this clone: One junction end disagrees with the germline gene, perhaps due to a read error. The gene calls are TRBV11-3 and TRBJ1-4; D not certain. Germline V gene lookup returns CDR1 SGHNT and CDR2 YENEEA. This CDR3 has 13 amino acids. The CDR3 DNA is TGTGCCAGCGCCGTTGCTACTAATGAAAAACTGCTTTTT. This codes for CASAVATNEKLLF. Looking up the rest from reference TRBV11-3 and TRBJ1-4 gives the full variable domain: EAGVVQSPRYKIIEKKQPVAFWCNPISGHNTLYWYLQNLGQGPELLIRYENEEAVDDSQLPKDRFSAERLKGVDSTLKIQPAELGDSAVYLCASAVATNEKLLFGSGTQLSVL.

This clone has just one count. V gene TRBV7-2 combines with J gene TRBJ1-2; D remains unclear. CDR3 length: 13 residues. V lost 3 bases to trimming and J lost 1 base, with 6 bases between them. Germline V gene data show CDR1 as SGHTA and CDR2 as FQGNSA. CDR3 protein: CASSFRSNYGYTF. In nucleotides, the CDR3 is TGTGCCAGCAGCTTCCGGAGTAACTATGGCTACACCTTC. Full variable domain (remainder filled in from reference TRBV7-2 and TRBJ1-2): GAGVSQSPSNKVTEKGKDVELRCDPISGHTALYWYRQSLGQGLEFLIYFQGNSAPDKSGLPSDRFSAERTGGSVSTLTIQRTQQEDSAVYLCASSFRSNYGYTFGSGTRLTVV.

The table lists this clone with a few counts. The J gene is TRBJ1-3, the V gene TRBV28, with D unclear. The V end lost 1 base, the J end lost 6 bases, and 4 bases lay between the germline ends. The CDR3 consists of 12 residues. CDR1 MDHEN and CDR2 SYDVKM come from the germline V gene. The CDR3 protein is CASSLSSNTIYF. The CDR3 DNA is TGTGCCAGCAGTTTATCGTCAAACACCATATATTTT.

This clone was detected a few times. The chain uses TRBV27 and TRBJ2-7, with 9 bases matching TRBD1. This CDR3 comprises 15 residues. J lost 3 bases, V lost 5 bases, and 8 bases had no gene match. Germline assignment: CDR1 MNHEY and CDR2 SMNVEV (reference sequence). CDR3 region: CASSRGTGTFYEQYF. In nucleotides, the CDR3 is TGTGCCAGCAGTAGGGGGACAGGGACCTTCTACGAGCAGTACTTC.

The gene calls are TRBV14 and TRBJ1-1; D is possibly TRBD1 (5 bases). CDR3 length: 13 residues. Trimming pared 6 bases from V and 4 bases from J, leaving 12 bases between. The V gene's germline CDR1 is SGHDN and CDR2 FVKESK. The CDR3: CASRSQGGTEAFF. The CDR3 DNA sequence: TGTGCCAGCAGAAGTCAGGGAGGCACTGAAGCTTTCTTT.

This chain uses TRBV2 with TRBJ1-1; D gene ambiguous. Trimming left V 6 bases short and J 2 bases short, with 7 bases between. The germline V gene encodes CDR1 SNHLY and CDR2 FYNNEI. The CDR3 has 12 residues. In DNA, the CDR3 is TGTGCCAGCAGCCCCTTTAACACTGAAGCTTTCTTT. Translated: CASSPFNTEAFF.

This clone was seen more than once but under ten times. The chain recombines TRBV19 with TRBJ2-7; 11 positions agree with TRBD1. The CDR3 runs to 19 residues. Per the germline V gene, CDR1 is LNHDA and CDR2 is SQIVND (reference sequence). The ends lost 3 bases at V and 4 bases at J; junction bases unmatched: 17. The CDR3 here is CASSIPGQGVLGGFYEQYF. CDR3 in DNA: TGTGCCAGTAGTATCCCGGGACAGGGGGTGTTGGGGGGCTTTTACGAGCAGTACTTC.

The rearrangement links TRBV18 to TRBJ2-7; 11 bases are shared with TRBD1. V lost 4 bases, J lost 4 bases, and 6 bases stayed unmatched. CDR1 is KGHSH and CDR2 is LQKENI in the germline V gene. The CDR3 totals 15 residues. CDR3 protein: CASSRRTGGDYEQYF. The CDR3 DNA reads TGTGCCAGCTCACGCCGGACAGGGGGCGATTACGAGCAGTACTTC.

A few counts support this clone. The V gene is TRBV6-2 or TRBV6-3, the J gene TRBJ2-1; 15 bases align to TRBD2. Germline loops: CDR1 MNHEY, CDR2 SVGEGT. The CDR3 is 15 amino acids. The V gene end was trimmed by 2 bases and the J gene end by 7 bases; junction bases not matched to a gene: 0. The CDR3 region has the DNA TGTGCCAGCAGTTACGGACTAGCGGGAGGGAATGAGCAGTTCTTC. It translates to CASSYGLAGGNEQFF.

The chain employs TRBV30 and TRBJ2-1; 8 bases map to TRBD2. The germline V gene has CDR1 GTSNPN and CDR2 SVGIG (reference sequence). This CDR3 contains 14 residues. DNA of the CDR3: TGTGCTGCCTCCGTGGCGGGAGGCTACAATGAGCAGTTCTTC. Protein sequence: CAASVAGGYNEQFF.

The chain carries TRBV19 and TRBJ1-5; 8 positions agree with TRBD1. Trimming at V came to 7 bases and at J to 6 bases, leaving 14 bases not matched to a gene. The germline V gene encodes CDR1 LNHDA and CDR2 SQIVND (reference sequence). This CDR3 has 16 amino acids. CDR3 DNA: TGTGCCAGTACCCCTGGACAGGGACGCGGGTTTCAGCCCCAGCATTTT. This codes for CASTPGQGRGFQPQHF.

This clone showed up just once. The chain couples TRBV5-8 to TRBJ2-7; 13 bases agree with TRBD2. V lost 4 bases to trimming and J lost 7 bases; unmatched junction nucleotides: 14. This CDR3 is built from 17 residues. Germline V CDR1 and CDR2: SGHTS, YDEGEE. CDR3 loop: CASSPRTSGSPWGEQYF. The CDR3 DNA reads TGTGCCAGCAGCCCTAGGACTAGCGGGAGCCCCTGGGGGGAGCAGTACTTC.